The 3 T cell receptor beta chains given below trace back to one sample, sequenced in a study of shared clonotypes between healthy human individuals. Method: immunoSEQ multiplex PCR; TCRdb's copy keeps in-frame clones and lacks some. This table has about 1.5 million clones, 98% appearing once. Sequencing was performed on naive CD4+ T cells sorted from blood. Stated subset: CD45RA+ positively selected. The receptors derive from a man aged 25 to 40 in good health.

The CDR3 sequence is CASSLFRGHEQYF. In DNA, the CDR3 is TGCGCCAGCAGCTTGTTCAGGGGACACGAGCAGTACTTC. The chain recombines TRBV5-1 with TRBJ2-7, with a tentative D call TRBD1 (6 bases). The V gene's germline CDR1 is SGHRS and CDR2 YFSETQ. V was cut by 1 base and J by 5 bases, with 10 bases left in between. The CDR3 runs to 13 residues.

The chain links TRBV2 to TRBJ2-6, with 7 bases lining up with TRBD1. The V and J ends lost 6 bases and 3 bases, in that order; junction bases with no gene match: 5. Per germline, CDR1 SNHLY and CDR2 FYNNEI. There are 15 residues in the CDR3. The CDR3 protein is CASRADRVGANVLTF. The CDR3 nucleotides read TGTGCCAGCAGGGCAGACAGGGTTGGGGCCAACGTCCTGACTTTC.

The chain links TRBV5-1 to TRBJ2-7, with TRBD2 matching 7 bases. Germline V gene lookup returns CDR1 SGHRS and CDR2 YFSETQ. CDR3 length: 15 residues. The V gene end was trimmed by 10 bases and the J gene end by 4 bases; junction bases not matched to a gene: 17. The DNA of the CDR3 is TGCGCCTCCTCCGAGGGTGGCGGGAGACCGTACGAGCAGTACTTC. Translating it yields CASSEGGGRPYEQYF.